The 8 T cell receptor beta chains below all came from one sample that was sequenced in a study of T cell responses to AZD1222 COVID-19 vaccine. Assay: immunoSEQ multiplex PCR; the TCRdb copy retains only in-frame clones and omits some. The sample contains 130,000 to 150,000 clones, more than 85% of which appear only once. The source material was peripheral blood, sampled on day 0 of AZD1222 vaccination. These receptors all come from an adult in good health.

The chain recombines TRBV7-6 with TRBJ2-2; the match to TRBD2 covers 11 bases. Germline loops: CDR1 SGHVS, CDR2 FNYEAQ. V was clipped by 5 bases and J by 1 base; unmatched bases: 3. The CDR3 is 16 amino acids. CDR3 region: CASSPGLAGNTGELFF. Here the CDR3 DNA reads TGTGCCAGCAGCCCCGGACTAGCGGGGAACACCGGGGAGCTGTTTTTT.

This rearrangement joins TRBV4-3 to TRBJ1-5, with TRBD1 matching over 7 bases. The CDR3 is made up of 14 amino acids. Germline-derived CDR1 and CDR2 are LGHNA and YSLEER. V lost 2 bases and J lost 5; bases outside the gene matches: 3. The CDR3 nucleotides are TGCGCCAGCAGCCAACGACAGGGCTATCAGCCCCAGCATTTT. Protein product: CASSQRQGYQPQHF.

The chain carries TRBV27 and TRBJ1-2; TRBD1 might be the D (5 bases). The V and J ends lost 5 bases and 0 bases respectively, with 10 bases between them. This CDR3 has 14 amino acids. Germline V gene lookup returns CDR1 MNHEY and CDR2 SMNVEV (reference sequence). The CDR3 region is CASSPTTANYGYTF. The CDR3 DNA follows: TGTGCCAGCAGTCCCACGACAGCTAACTATGGCTACACCTTC.

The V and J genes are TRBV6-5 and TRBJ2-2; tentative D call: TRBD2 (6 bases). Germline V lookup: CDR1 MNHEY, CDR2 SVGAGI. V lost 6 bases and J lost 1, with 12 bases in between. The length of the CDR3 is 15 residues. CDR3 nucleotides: TGTGCCAGCAGCCGGGACTTCATGAACACCGGGGAGCTGTTTTTT. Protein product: CASSRDFMNTGELFF.

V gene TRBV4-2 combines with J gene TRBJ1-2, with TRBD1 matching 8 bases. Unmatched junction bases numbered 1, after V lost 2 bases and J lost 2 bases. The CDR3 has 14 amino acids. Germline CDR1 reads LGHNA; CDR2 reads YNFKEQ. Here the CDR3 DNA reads TGTGCCAGCAGCCAAACAGGGGGGAACTATGGCTACACCTTC. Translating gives CASSQTGGNYGYTF.

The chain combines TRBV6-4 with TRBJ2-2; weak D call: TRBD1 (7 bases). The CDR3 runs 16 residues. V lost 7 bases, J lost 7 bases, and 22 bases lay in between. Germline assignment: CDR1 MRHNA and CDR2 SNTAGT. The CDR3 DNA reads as TGTGCCAGCACCCCACTAGCAGGGGGAGAGGACGGGGAGCTGTTTTTT. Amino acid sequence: CASTPLAGGEDGELFF.

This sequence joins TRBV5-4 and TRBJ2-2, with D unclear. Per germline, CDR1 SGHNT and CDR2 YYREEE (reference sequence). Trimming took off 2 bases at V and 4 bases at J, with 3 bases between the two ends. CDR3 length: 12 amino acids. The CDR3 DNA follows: TGTGCCAGCAGCTTTTTCACCGGGGAGCTGTTTTTT. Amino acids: CASSFFTGELFF.

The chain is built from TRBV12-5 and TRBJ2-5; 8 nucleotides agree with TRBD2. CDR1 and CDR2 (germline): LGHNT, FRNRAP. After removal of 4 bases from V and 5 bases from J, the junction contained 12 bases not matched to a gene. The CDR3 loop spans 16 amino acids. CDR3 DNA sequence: TGTGCTAGTGGTTCTCCGAGAGCGGGAGACGGGGAGACCCAGTACTTC. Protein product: CASGSPRAGDGETQYF.